The rows below give T cell receptor beta chains drawn from one sample of a study of Graves' ophthalmopathy and Graves' hyperthyroidism. TCRdb ran MiXCR on the multiplex PCR reads and lists one entry per CDR3 protein. The sample shows roughly 160,000 distinct CDR3 sequences, roughly 37% of them seen only once. Sequencing was performed on peripheral blood. These receptors all stem from a middle-aged woman with Graves' ophthalmopathy. The CDR3 runs from the conserved cysteine through the conserved F or W. The order of the fields is V gene, D gene, clone size, CDR3 protein. D genes are given only for firm matches. The size of a clone is reported for some rows only, either as once, few or many, or as a class for expanded clones.

>TRBV7-2|.|.
CASSPSPVETQYF
>TRBV20-1|TRBD1|.
CSAREGTGDYEQYF
>TRBV5-1|TRBD1|.
CASSPGQAQETQYF
>TRBV11-2|.|many
CASSFGRGRTYEQYF
>TRBV27|.|many
CASSSWGSGNSPLHF
>TRBV6-1|TRBD1|.
CASRRTGVRDEQYF
>TRBV12-3/TRBV12-4|.|few
CASSPQGDNQPQHF
>TRBV4-1|.|many
CASSQDRKPPYEQYF
>TRBV28|TRBD1|many
CASSTPDTGGTEAFF
>TRBV12-3/TRBV12-4|TRBD2|.
CASSPRGGSEQYF
>TRBV4-2|TRBD2|.
CASSQDPSGTTYEQYF
>TRBV11-2|.|few
CASSLEGKTQYF
>TRBV10-3|.|many
CAISESSITRHEQYF
>TRBV6-1|.|.
CASRRHLDANYGYTF
>TRBV28|.|.
CASSSGFVNTEAFF
>TRBV12-3/TRBV12-4|TRBD1|many
CASTIGDRGVGYTF
>TRBV20-1|.|.
CSARAGGGETQYF
>TRBV20-1|.|many
CSARDEGVHTEAFF
>TRBV24-1|TRBD1|few
CATSDSDRGSTEAFF
>TRBV11-2|TRBD2|.
CASSFTSGPYEQYF
>TRBV6-5|TRBD1|many
CASSSPGTGIGQPQHF
>TRBV12-3/TRBV12-4|TRBD2|.
CASSLTSGRWSYEQYF
>TRBV29-1|.|many
CSVEDPSNQDQYF
>TRBV6-1|.|many
CASSFRGNEQFF
>TRBV10-3|.|.
CAISEAGFYGEQYF
>TRBV7-2|.|.
CASSLGGFGNQPQHF
>TRBV28|TRBD1|many
CASRPRDRGNQPQHF
>TRBV19|.|.
CASSIGAGLYYEQYF